The entry that follows covers one T cell receptor (beta chain) sequence. This receptor's antigen is unknown. There are no base qualities to consult, and no much larger clone falls within one base. This entry comes from a study of shared clonotypes between healthy human individuals (dated by TCRdb to 2020 to 2022). Concerning the study at large: A couple of women and a few men aged 18 to 49 years were included in the cohort. For each donor, CD4 naive and CD4 memory were each given three plates, CD8 naive was given two plates, and CD8 memory was given one plate. To estimate repertoire size and how much clonotype sharing occurs between individuals, the study deeply sequenced the blood TCR repertoires of about five healthy adults. To increase sequencing depth and limit assay-specific biases, TCR repertoire library preparation and sequencing were carried out by different laboratories using diverse techniques. Per donor, leukapheresis produced somewhere between about 0.8 and 9.5 billion PBMCs.

The donors were healthy, HIV-negative adults who had no recently reported acute infections or vaccinations. Every donor was a Caucasian adult living in Nashville, Tennessee, USA. CD4+ T cells were enriched through magnetic negative selection, after which naive cells were positively selected on CD45RA and the remaining negative fraction served as the memory subset. After blood collection by leukapheresis, PBMCs were isolated using Ficoll-Histopaque density gradient centrifugation and then cryopreserved in the vapor phase of liquid nitrogen. Analytical flow cytometry was used to check the purity and quantity of each magnetically sorted T cell population. From each sorted fraction, genomic DNA was isolated and quantified by UV absorbance on a Nanodrop 2000c. The investigation overall reported the following: Naive subsets generally had larger estimated clonotype richness than memory subsets. Even with the large sequencing depth, rarefaction of the sorted-subset datasets indicated that sequencing was incomplete. Sampling was limited to blood, and TCR repertoires in tissue likely differ from TCR repertoires in blood. The genetic and exposure-history diversity represented was limited by the small number of donors. Sharing across a few donors was observed for around 5% of naive CD4, over 3% of naive CD8, roughly 2.3% of memory CD4, and over 0.3% of memory CD8 clonotypes. Compared with non-shared clonotypes, clonotypes shared by all four sorted-subset donors had higher generation probabilities. Based on pairwise subsampling, the degree of clonotype sharing among donors was expected to be affected by sequencing depth.

From a lookup of the germline V gene, CDR1 and CDR2 are SGHTA and FQGTGA. The V and J ends are trimmed by 3 bases and 0 bases, leaving 9 bases between them. The CDR3 measures 15 amino acids from cysteine to phenylalanine. Only CDR3 DNA remains: 45 bases, in frame from the first base. Using the deep immunoSEQ assay, multiplex PCR amplified TCR CDR3 regions from genomic DNA. Extracted genomic DNA from each cell subset was spread evenly across all wells of several immunoSEQ 96-well plates, with each plate serving as a replicate. For sorted subsets, each replicate PCR was loaded with roughly 190 ng genomic DNA, equivalent to 30,000 or so T cell genomes. Purified libraries were quantified with a Qubit 3.0 fluorometer, sized on a Bioanalyzer 2100, and re-quantified with the KAPA Library Quantification kit. Every immunoSEQ 96-well plate was sequenced on a separate single-read 150-cycle Illumina NextSeq 550 flow cell. The authors processed their data as follows. The immunoSEQ output contained only junctional sequences without quality scores, so filtering could not match that applied to full-length reads. Sequences were annotated with PyIR, a Python wrapper for IgBLAST v1.9, and V/J genes and CDR3 were assigned using IMGT germline references. Reads were filtered out if the reads had weak V/J assignments (E-value above 1e-6), no CDR3, stop codons, out-of-frame junctions, or ambiguous translated residues. V3J clonotypes were defined as sequences sharing the same inferred V gene, J gene, and CDR3 amino acid sequence. To compute the percentage overlap between repertoires, the number of shared unique clonotypes was divided by the size of the smaller repertoire. Three approaches were used to assess repertoire richness: RTK rarefaction, the Chao1 estimator, and Recon v2.1 estimates of unobserved clonotypes. For all TCRbeta clonotypes obtained by the gDNA method from a handful of donors, generation probabilities were computed with OLGA. This immuneACCESS table, as held by TCRdb, lists in-frame sequences with V and J called but not all clones. Of the missing ones, under half trace to an unresolved V gene in checked studies; the others have no known cause. The DNA was the basis for D and trimming; V, J and clone size are from that table. This sample gives fewer than 3 million clones in total; roughly 90% of them show up just once. The top ten clones comprise approximately 0.39% of the sample.

This chain is built from TRBV7-3 and TRBJ2-1; matching of 5 bases hints at TRBD2 as the D gene. This receptor was obtained from a man between 18 and 35 years old in good health. Some clones in this sample may be carry-over from other donors' samples. The source material was naive CD4+ T cells from PBMCs. The cell subset or site label here, explained by the study, means: CD45RA+ positively selected. The sequence in DNA is TGTGCCAGCAGCTTGGACTTAAGCTCCTACAATGAGCAGTTCTTC. Its translation reads: CASSLDLSSYNEQFF.